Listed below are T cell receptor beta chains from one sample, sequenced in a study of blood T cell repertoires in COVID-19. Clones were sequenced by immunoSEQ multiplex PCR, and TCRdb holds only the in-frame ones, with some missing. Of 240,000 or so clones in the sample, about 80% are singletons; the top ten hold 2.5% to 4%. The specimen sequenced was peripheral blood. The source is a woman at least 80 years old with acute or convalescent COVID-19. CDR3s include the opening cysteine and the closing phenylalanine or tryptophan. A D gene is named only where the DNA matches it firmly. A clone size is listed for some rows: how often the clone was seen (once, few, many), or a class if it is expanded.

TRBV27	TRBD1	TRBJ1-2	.	TGTGCCAGCAGCCGACAGGGGGAGTCCTATGGCTACACCTTC	CASSRQGESYGYTF
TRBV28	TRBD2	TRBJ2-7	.	TGTGCCAGCAAACTAGCGGGACCGACTTACGAGCAGTACTTC	CASKLAGPTYEQYF
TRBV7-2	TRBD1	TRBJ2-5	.	TGTGCCAGCAGCCGGGACAGGGCGAAAGGAGAGACCCAGTACTTC	CASSRDRAKGETQYF
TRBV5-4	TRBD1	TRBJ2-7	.	TGTGCCAGCAGCTTCGGGGGACAGGGAGGTTCCTACGAGCAGTACTTC	CASSFGGQGGSYEQYF
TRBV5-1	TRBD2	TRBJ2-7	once	TGCGCCAGTCGGGACTATTACGAGCAGTACTTC	CASRDYYEQYF
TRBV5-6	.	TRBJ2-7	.	TGTGCCAGCAGCCAGGACATACCCTACGAGCAGTACTTC	CASSQDIPYEQYF
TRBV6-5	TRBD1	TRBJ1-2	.	TGTGCCAGCAGTTTCGGACAGGGTATGGAAGGCTACACCTTC	CASSFGQGMEGYTF
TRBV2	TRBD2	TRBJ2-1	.	TGTGCCAGCAGTGGACACGGGAGGTTGAATGAGCAGTTCTTC	CASSGHGRLNEQFF
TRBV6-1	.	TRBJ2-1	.	TGTGCCAGCAGTGAAGCCTGGGACTCTAGGATCCATGAGCAGTTCTTC	CASSEAWDSRIHEQFF
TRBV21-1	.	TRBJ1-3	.	TGTGCCAGCAGCCCCAGACAGGCGCACTCTGGAAACACCATATATTTT	CASSPRQAHSGNTIYF
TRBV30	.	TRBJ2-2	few	TGTGCCTGGAGTCTTAGCCGGGCCGGGGAGCTGTTTTTT	CAWSLSRAGELFF
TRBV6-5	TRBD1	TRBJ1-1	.	TGTGCCAGCAGATTCCCGGGACAGGGGTCTGAAGCTTTCTTT	CASRFPGQGSEAFF
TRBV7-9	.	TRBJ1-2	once	TGTGCCACCAATTCGGGGTATGGCTACACCTTC	CATNSGYGYTF
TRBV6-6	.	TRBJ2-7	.	TGTGCCAGCAGCCTACTAGGGAAAGGCTCCGAGCAGTACTTC	CASSLLGKGSEQYF
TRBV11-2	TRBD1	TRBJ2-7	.	TGTGCCAGCAGCTTCGGACAGGGTGGAGGCCTCTACGAGCAGTACTTC	CASSFGQGGGLYEQYF
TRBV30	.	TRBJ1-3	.	TGTGCCTGGAGAAGCATCTCTGGAAACACCATATATTTT	CAWRSISGNTIYF
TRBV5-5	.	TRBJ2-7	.	TGTGCCAGCAGCTCCCGGGTAGGCGCTGCCGAACCAAGCAACTACGAGCAGTACTTC	CASSSRVGAAEPSNYEQYF
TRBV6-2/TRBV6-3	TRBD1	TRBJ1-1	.	TGTGCCAGCAGTTACTTCGGACAGGGAGGTGAAGCTTTCTTT	CASSYFGQGGEAFF
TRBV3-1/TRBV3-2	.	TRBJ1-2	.	TGTGCCAGCAGCCAAGCCCTGGGGGGGCGAGTGGATGGCTACACCTTC	CASSQALGGRVDGYTF
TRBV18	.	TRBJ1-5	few	TGTGCCAGCTCACCAGGAATACGAACTAACCCCCTTAGCAATCAGCCCCAGCATTTT	CASSPGIRTNPLSNQPQHF
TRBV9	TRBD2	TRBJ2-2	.	TGTGCCAGCAGCCCGGGGACTAGCGGGAGAGGTACGGAGCTGTTTTTT	CASSPGTSGRGTELFF
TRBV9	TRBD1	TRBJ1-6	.	TGTGCCAGCAGCGCGAGACAGGGAGTAAGTTCACCCCTCCACTTT	CASSARQGVSSPLHF
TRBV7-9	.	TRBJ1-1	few	TGTGCCAGCAGCTTACAGGGTGTGAACACTGAAGCTTTCTTT	CASSLQGVNTEAFF